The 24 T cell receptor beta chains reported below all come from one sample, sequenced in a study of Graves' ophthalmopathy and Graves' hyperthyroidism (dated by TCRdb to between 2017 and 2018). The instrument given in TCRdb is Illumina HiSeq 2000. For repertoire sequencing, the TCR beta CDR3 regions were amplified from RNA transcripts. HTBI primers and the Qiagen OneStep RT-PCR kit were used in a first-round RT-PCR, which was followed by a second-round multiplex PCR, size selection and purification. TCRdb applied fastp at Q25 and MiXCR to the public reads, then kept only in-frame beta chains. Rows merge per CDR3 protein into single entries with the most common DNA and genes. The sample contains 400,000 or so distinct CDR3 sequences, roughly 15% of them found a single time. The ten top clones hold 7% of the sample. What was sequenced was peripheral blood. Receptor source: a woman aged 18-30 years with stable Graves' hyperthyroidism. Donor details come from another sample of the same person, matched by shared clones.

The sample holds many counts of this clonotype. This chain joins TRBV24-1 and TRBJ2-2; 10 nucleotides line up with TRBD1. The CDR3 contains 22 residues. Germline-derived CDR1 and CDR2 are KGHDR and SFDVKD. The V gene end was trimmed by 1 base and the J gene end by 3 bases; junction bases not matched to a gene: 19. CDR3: CATSDLGGPGTGVSRHTGELFF. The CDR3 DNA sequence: TGTGCCACCAGTGATTTAGGGGGACCGGGGACAGGGGTCTCTCGCCACACCGGGGAGCTGTTTTTT.

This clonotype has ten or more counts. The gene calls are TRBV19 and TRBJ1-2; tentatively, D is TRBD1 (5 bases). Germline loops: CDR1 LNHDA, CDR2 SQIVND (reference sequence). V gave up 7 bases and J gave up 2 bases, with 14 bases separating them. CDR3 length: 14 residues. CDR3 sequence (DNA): TGTGCCAGTATGCGGGGGACGCGGAACTATGGCTACACCTTC. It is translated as CASMRGTRNYGYTF.

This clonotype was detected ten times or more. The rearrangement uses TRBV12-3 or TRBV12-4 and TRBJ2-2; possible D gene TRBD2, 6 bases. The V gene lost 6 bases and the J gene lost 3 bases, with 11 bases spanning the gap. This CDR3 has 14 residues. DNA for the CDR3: TGTGCCAGCAGCCTGGACTACCACACCGGGGAGCTGTTTTTT. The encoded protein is CASSLDYHTGELFF.

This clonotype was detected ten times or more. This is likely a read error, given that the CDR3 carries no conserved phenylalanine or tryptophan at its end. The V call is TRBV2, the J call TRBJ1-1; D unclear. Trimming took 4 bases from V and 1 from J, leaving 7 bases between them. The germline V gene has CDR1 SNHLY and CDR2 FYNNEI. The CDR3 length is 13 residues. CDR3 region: CASSAQPNTEAFL. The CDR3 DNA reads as TGTGCCAGCAGTGCACAGCCGAACACTGAAGCTTTCCTT.

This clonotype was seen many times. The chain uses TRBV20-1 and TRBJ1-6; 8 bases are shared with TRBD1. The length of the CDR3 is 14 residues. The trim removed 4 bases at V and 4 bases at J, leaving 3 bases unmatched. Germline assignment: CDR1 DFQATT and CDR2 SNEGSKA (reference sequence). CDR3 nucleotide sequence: TGCAGTGCTATGGGACAGGAATATAATTCACCCCTCCACTTT. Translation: CSAMGQEYNSPLHF.

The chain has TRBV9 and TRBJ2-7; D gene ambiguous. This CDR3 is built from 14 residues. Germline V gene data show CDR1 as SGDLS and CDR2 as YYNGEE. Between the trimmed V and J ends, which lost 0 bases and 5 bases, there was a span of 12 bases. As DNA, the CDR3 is TGTGCCAGCAGCGTAGAAGGCAGTTATGACGAGCAGTACTTC. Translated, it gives CASSVEGSYDEQYF. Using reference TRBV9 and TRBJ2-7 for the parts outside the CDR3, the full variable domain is DSGVTQTPKHLITATGQRVTLRCSPRSGDLSVYWYQQSLDQGLQFLIQYYNGEERAKGNILERFSAQQFPDLHSELNLSSLELGDSALYFCASSVEGSYDEQYFGPGTRLTVT.

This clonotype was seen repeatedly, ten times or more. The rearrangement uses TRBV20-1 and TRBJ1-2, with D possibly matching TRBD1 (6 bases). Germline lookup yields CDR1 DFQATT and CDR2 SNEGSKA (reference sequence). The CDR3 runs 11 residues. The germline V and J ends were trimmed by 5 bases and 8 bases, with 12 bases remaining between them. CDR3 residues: CSAVGGRGYTF. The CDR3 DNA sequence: TGCAGTGCTGTGGGGGGCAGGGGCTACACCTTC.

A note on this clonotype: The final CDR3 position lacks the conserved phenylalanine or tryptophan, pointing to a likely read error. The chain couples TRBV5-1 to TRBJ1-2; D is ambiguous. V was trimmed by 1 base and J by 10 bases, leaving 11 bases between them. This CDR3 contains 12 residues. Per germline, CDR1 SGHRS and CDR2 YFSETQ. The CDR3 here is CASSLLGSDYTL. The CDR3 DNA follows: TGCGCCAGCAGCTTGCTAGGGTCTGACTACACCCTC.

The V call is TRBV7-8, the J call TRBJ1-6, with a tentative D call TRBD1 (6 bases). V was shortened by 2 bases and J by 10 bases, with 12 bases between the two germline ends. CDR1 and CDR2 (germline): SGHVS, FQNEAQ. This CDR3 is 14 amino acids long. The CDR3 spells CASSLNREGSPLHF. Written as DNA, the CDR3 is TGTGCCAGCAGCTTAAACAGGGAAGGATCACCCCTCCACTTT.

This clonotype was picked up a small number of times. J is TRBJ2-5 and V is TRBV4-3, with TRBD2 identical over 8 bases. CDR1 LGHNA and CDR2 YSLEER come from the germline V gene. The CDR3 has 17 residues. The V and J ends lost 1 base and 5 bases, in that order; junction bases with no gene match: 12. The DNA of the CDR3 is TGCGCCAGCAGCCAAGGGGACGGGGGGGCCTCGCAGGAGACCCAGTACTTC. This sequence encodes CASSQGDGGASQETQYF.

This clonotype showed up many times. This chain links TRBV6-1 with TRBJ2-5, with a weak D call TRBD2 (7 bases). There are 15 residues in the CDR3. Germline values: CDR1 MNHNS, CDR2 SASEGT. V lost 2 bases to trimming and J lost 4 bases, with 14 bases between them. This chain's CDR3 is CASSEFGGGGETQYF. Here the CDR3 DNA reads TGTGCCAGCAGTGAATTTGGGGGAGGGGGAGAGACCCAGTACTTC.

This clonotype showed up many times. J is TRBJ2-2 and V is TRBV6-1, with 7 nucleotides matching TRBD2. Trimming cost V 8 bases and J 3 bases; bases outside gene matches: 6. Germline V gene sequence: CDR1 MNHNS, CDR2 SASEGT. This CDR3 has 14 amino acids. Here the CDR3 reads CASRRGVDTGELFF. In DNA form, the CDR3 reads TGTGCCAGCCGACGGGGGGTGGACACCGGGGAGCTGTTTTTT.

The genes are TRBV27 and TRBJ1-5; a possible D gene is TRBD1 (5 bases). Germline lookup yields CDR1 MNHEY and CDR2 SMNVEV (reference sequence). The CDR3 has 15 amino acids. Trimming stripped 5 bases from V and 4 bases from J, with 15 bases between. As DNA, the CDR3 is TGTGCCAGCAGTCCCTTGGGGGTAGGGAATCAGCCCCAGCATTTT. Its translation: CASSPLGVGNQPQHF.

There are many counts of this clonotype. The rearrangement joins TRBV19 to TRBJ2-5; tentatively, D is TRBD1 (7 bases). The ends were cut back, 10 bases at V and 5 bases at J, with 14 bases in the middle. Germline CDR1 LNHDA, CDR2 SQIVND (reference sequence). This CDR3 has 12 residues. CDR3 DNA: TGTGCCACCAACTCAGGGGGGGAGACCCAGTACTTC. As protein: CATNSGGETQYF.

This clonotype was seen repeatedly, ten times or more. As DNA, the CDR3 is TGTGCCAGCAGCGGACAGGGGGTCGTCAATCAGCCCCAGCATTTT. Its translation: CASSGQGVVNQPQHF. The J gene is TRBJ1-5, the V gene TRBV27; 10 bases align to TRBD1. From germline, CDR1 is MNHEY and CDR2 SMNVEV (reference sequence). This CDR3 has 15 amino acids. The ends lost 6 bases at V and 3 bases at J; junction bases unmatched: 5.

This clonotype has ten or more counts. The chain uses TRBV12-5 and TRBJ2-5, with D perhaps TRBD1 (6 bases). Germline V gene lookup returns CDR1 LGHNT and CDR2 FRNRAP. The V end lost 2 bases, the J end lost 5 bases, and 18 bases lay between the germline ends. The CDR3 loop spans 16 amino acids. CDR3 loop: CASGLRQGPSYETQYF. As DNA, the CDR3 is TGTGCTAGTGGTTTGAGGCAGGGGCCTAGCTACGAGACCCAGTACTTC.

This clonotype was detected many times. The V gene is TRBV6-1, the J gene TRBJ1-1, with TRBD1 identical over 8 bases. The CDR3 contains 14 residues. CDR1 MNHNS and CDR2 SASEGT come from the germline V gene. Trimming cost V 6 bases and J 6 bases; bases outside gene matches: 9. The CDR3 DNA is TGTGCCAGCAGGGACAGGGCCAAGGGACCTGAAGCTTTCTTT. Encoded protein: CASRDRAKGPEAFF.

The CDR3 loop reads CASSAARGTYEQYV. The CDR3, as DNA: TGTGCCAGCAGCGCCGCCAGGGGGACCTACGAGCAGTACGTC. The V call is TRBV6-2 or TRBV6-3, the J call TRBJ2-7; TRBD1 agrees at 7 bases. The CDR3 extends over 14 amino acids. Germline V CDR1 and CDR2: MNHEY, SVGEGT. V was pared by 6 bases and J by 2 bases, with 7 bases of the junction left unmatched.

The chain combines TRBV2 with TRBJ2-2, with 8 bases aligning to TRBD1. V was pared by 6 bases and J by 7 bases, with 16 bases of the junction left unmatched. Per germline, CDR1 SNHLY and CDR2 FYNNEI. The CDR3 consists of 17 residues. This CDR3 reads CASSYELPGQADGELFF. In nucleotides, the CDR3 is TGTGCCAGCAGCTACGAATTGCCGGGACAGGCTGACGGGGAGCTGTTTTTT.

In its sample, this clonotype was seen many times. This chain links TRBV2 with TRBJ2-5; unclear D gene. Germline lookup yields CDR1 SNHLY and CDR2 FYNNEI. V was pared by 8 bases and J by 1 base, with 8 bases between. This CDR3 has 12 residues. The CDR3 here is CASFTRQETQYF. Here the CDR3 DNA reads TGTGCCAGCTTCACCCGCCAAGAGACCCAGTACTTC.

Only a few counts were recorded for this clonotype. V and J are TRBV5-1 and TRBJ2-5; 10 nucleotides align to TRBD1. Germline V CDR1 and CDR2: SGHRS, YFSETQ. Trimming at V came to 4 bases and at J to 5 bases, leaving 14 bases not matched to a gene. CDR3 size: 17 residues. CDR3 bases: TGCGCCAGCAGCCGAATCCCCGTGACAGGGGGCGCTGAGACCCAGTACTTC. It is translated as CASSRIPVTGGAETQYF.

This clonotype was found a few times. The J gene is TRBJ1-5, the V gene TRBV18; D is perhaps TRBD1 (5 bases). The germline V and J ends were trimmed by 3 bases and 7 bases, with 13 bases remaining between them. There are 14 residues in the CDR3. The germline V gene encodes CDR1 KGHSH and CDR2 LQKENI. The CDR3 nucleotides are TGTGCCAGCTCACCGGCCGGGCAGGGACAGCCCCAGCATTTT. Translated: CASSPAGQGQPQHF. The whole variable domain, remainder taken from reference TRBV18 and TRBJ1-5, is NAGVMQNPRHLVRRRGQEARLRCSPMKGHSHVYWYRQLPEEGLKFMVYLQKENIIDESGMPKERFSAEFPKEGPSILRIQQVVRGDSAAYFCASSPAGQGQPQHFGDGTRLSIL.

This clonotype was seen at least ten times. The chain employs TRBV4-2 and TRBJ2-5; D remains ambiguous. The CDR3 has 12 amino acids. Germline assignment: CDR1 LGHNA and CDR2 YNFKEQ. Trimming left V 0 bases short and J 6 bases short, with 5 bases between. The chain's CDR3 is CASSQDKKTQYF. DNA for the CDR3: TGTGCCAGCAGCCAAGATAAGAAGACCCAGTACTTC.

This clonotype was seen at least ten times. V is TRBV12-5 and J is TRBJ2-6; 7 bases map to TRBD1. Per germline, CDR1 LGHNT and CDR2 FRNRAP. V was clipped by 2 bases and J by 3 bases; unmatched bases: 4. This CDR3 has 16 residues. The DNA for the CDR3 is TGTGCTAGTGGTTTGCCCCGGACAGGTGGGGCCAACGTCCTGACTTTC. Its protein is CASGLPRTGGANVLTF.